This T cell receptor (beta chain) appears in the sequencing data of a study of Graves' ophthalmopathy and Graves' hyperthyroidism. Overall study results and limits: In blood, most expanded thyroid clonotypes above 0.001 frequency were also detected.

Trimming cost V 2 bases and J 4 bases, with 15 bases left between them. The CDR3 covers 16 residues. CDR1 is SNHLY, CDR2 FYNNEI, per germline. Many counts were recorded for this clonotype. The antigen is not known. From RNA, the CDR3 regions of TCR beta chains were amplified and sequenced. Scientists carried out first-round RT-PCR using HTBI primers and then a second-round multiplex PCR. Each CDR3 protein is one row after TCRdb ran MiXCR on the multiplex PCR reads. The table shows 900,000 to 1,200,000 distinct CDR3 sequences, with about 40% occurring only once. This TCR was recovered from an adult man with Graves' hyperthyroidism. The source material was peripheral blood or thyroid tissue (not recorded which). This chain joins TRBV2 and TRBJ2-1; D may be TRBD1 or TRBD2 (5 bases each). The CDR3 protein is CASSERDQAVYNEQFF. As DNA, the CDR3 is TGTGCCAGCAGTGAAAGGGACCAGGCCGTTTACAATGAGCAGTTCTTC.